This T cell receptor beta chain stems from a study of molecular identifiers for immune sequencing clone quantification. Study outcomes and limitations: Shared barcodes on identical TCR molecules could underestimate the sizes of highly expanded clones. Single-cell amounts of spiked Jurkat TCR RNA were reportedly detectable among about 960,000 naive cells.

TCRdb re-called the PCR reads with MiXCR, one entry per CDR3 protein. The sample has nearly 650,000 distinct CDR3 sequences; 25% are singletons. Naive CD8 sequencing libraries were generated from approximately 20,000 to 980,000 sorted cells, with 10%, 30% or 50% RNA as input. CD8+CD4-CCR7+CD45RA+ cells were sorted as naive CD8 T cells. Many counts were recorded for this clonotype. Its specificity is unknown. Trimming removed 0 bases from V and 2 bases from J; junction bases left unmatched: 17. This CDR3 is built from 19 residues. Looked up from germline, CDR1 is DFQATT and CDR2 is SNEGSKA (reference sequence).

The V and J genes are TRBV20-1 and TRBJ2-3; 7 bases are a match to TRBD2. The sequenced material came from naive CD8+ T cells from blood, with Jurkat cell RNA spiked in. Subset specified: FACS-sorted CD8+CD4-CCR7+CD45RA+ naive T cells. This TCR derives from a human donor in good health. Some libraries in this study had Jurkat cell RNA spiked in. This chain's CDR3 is CSARDLQPRGRAITDTQYF. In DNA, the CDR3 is TGCAGTGCTAGAGATCTGCAGCCCCGGGGGAGGGCAATCACAGATACGCAGTATTTT.